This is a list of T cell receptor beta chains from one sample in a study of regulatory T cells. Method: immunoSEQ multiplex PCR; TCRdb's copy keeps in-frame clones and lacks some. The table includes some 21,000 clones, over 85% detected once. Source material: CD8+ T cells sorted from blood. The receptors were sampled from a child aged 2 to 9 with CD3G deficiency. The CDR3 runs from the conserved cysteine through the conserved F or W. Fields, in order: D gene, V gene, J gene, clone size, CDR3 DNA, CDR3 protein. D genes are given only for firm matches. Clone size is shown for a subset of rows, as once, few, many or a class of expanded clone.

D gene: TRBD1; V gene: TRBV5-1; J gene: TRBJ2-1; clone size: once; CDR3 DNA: TGCGCCAGCAGCTTATGGGGGACAGATGAGCAGTTCTTC; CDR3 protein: CASSLWGTDEQFF
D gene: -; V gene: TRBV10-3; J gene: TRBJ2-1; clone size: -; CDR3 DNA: TGTGCCATCAGTGACCACAGGACCGAGAATGAGCAGTTCTTC; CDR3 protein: CAISDHRTENEQFF
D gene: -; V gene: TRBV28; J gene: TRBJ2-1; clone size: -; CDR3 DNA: TGTGCCAGCAGTTGGGGGCATGAGCAGTTCTTC; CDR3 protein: CASSWGHEQFF
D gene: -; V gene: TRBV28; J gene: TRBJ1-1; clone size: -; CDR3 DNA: TGTGCCAGCAGTCTGGCCAGGGGCCCCACTGAAGCTTTCTTT; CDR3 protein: CASSLARGPTEAFF
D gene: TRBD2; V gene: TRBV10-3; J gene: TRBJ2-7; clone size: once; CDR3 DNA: TGTGCCATCAGAGCGGGAGGAATCCACGAGCAGTACTTC; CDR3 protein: CAIRAGGIHEQYF
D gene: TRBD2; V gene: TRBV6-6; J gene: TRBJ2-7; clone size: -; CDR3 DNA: TGTGCCAGTTCCGGGACTAGTCTCTACGAGCAGTACTTC; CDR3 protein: CASSGTSLYEQYF
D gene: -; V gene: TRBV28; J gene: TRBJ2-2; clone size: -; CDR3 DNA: TGTGCCAGCACTGGGGTCCGTAACACCGGGGAGCTGTTTTTT; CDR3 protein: CASTGVRNTGELFF
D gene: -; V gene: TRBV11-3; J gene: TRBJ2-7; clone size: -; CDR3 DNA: TGTGCCAGCAGCTTGGGACCCCTGGGAGAGCAGTACTTC; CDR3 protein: CASSLGPLGEQYF
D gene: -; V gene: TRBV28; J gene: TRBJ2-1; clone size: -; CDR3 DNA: TGTGCCAGCAGTTCCGAGGTGGGGGTGGCCTCCTACAATGAGCAGTTCTTC; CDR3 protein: CASSSEVGVASYNEQFF
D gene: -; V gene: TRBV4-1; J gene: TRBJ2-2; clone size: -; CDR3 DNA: TGCGCCAGCCGAGGGAAGGGAACCGGGGAGCTGTTTTTT; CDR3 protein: CASRGKGTGELFF
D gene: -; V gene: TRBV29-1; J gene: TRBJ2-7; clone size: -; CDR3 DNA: TGCAGCGGTTACCCACCCATTACCCGGGACGGAATTTGGTACGAGCAGTACTTC; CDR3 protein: CSGYPPITRDGIWYEQYF
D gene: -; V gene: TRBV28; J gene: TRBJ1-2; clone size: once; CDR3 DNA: TGTGCCAGCAGTTTAGACGGTAGGGGCGGAACTTATGGCTACACCTTC; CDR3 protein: CASSLDGRGGTYGYTF
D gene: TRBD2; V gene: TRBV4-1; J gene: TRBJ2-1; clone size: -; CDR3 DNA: TGCGCCAGCAGCCAAGGGGCTAGCGGGAGTCATGAGCAGTTCTTC; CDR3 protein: CASSQGASGSHEQFF
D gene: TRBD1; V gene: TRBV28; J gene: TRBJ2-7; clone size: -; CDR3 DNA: TGTGCCAGCAGCCTGGTAGGGGGCGCTAGGGGCGAGCAGTACTTC; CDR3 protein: CASSLVGGARGEQYF
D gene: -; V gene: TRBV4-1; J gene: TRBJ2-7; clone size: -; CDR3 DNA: TGCGCCAGCAGCCAAGAAGGCGGAGGGACCTACGAGCAGTACTTC; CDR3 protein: CASSQEGGGTYEQYF
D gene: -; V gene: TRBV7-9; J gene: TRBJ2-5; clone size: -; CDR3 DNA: TGTGCCAGCAGCTTGGCGGACACCCAAGAGACCCAGTACTTC; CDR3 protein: CASSLADTQETQYF
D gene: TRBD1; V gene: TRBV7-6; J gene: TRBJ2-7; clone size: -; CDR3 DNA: TGTGCCAGCAGCCCCAGACAGGGCTACGAGCAGTACTTC; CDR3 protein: CASSPRQGYEQYF
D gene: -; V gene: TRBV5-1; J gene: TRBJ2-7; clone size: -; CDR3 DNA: TGCGCCAGCAGCTTGGGAGTGGGCTACGAGCAGTACTTC; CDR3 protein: CASSLGVGYEQYF
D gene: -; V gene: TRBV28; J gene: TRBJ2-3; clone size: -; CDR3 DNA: TGTGCCAGCAGTCGCCAAAGGACCTCTCTAAGGGCAGATACGCAGTATTTT; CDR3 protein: CASSRQRTSLRADTQYF
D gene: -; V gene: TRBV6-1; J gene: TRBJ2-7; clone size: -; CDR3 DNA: TGTGCCAGCAGTCGGTCCAGAGCCCTTGAGCAGTACTTC; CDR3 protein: CASSRSRALEQYF
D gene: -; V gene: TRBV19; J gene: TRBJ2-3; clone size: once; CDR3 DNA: TGTGCCAGTAGTATAGGAGCTTCCACAGATACGCAGTATTTT; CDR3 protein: CASSIGASTDTQYF
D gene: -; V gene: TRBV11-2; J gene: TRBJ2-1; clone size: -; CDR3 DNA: TGTGCCAGCAGCTTAGATCTGTGGGGAACACCCAACAATGAGCAGTTCTTC; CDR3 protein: CASSLDLWGTPNNEQFF
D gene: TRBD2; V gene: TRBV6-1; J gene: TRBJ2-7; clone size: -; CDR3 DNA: TGTGCCAGCAGGCAGCTAGCGGGAGGGCCCTACGAGCAGTACTTC; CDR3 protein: CASRQLAGGPYEQYF
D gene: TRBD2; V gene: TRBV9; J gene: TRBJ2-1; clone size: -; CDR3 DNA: TGTGCCAGCAGCGTAGGGGCGGGAGGCAATGAGCAGTTCTTC; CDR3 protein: CASSVGAGGNEQFF